The TCR beta chain under discussion was sequenced for a study of control samples from healthy donors and cancer patients. Germline V lookup: CDR1 SGHRS, CDR2 YFSETQ. V shed 4 bases and J shed 6 bases, with 13 bases lying between them. This CDR3 spans 13 amino acids. The data were produced by immunoSEQ multiplex PCR, yet TCRdb's version contains in-frame clones alone and is incomplete. The sample holds about 180,000 clones, about 90% seen once. Sequencing was carried out using blood. The receptor's source is a woman aged 45-60 years in good health. This sequence joins TRBV5-1 and TRBJ1-1; no firm D call. CDR3 protein: CASSKIPGAEAFF. The CDR3 DNA sequence: TGCGCCAGCAGCAAAATCCCGGGCGCTGAAGCTTTCTTT.